This TCR beta chain was documented in a study of T cell responses to AZD1222 COVID-19 vaccine. Findings and caveats of the study: With two AZD1222 doses given, Spike-specific TCR breadth and depth both rose.

Of note for this clone: Its specificity is unknown.

The repertoire was sequenced with immunoSEQ multiplex PCR; TCRdb's copy has only in-frame clones and lacks some. The table has 140,000 to 150,000 clones, about 92% seen once; the top ten hold roughly 9%. Specimen: peripheral blood, collected on day 0 of AZD1222 vaccination. This receptor was obtained from an adult in good health.

This CDR3 reads CASSLGGDTQYF. CDR3 coding DNA: TGTGCCAGCAGCTTAGGGGGAGATACGCAGTATTTT. The gene calls are TRBV13 and TRBJ2-3; no reliable D call. CDR1 and CDR2 from the germline V gene are PRHDT and FYEKMQ (reference sequence). The CDR3 length is 12 residues. V lost 0 bases to trimming and J lost 5 bases, with 3 bases between them.